Presented here are 27 T cell receptor beta chains from one specimen sequenced in a study of cytomegalovirus exposure and HLA in healthy donors (dated by TCRdb to about 2017). The library was built by means of the immunoSEQ multiplex PCR assay. For the multiplex PCR, a mixture combining 60 forward primers for TCR Vbeta segments and 13 reverse primers for TCR Jbeta segments was used. The source is immuneACCESS, and TCRdb retained only in-frame sequences with V and J called. Part of the clones is not carried over; for the studies checked, unresolved V genes explain less than half of this, and the remainder is unexplained. This sample is represented by about 140,000 clones; around 81% of them were singletons. The ten largest clonotypes hold roughly 2.8% of the sample. Sequences were obtained from PBMCs. All receptors come from a male donor in good health and CMV-seronegative.

On this clone itself: The sample contains more than one DNA sequence encoding this CDR3. The rearrangement links TRBV30 to TRBJ2-7; D not resolved. The length of the CDR3 is 12 residues. The germline CDR1 and CDR2 sequences are GTSNPN and SVGIG (reference sequence). Trimming left V 0 bases short and J 3 bases short, with 6 bases between. The DNA for the CDR3 is TGTGCCTGGAGTGTCCAGGTCTACGAGCAGTACTTC. Translation gives CAWSVQVYEQYF.

The V and J genes are TRBV5-4 and TRBJ2-7; TRBD2 aligns across 13 bases. Germline V lookup: CDR1 SGHNT, CDR2 YYREEE (reference sequence). V gave up 4 bases and J gave up 1 base; unmatched junction bases: 8. The CDR3 contains 17 residues. CDR3: CASSTGLAGVASYEQYF. The CDR3 bases are TGTGCCAGCAGCACCGGACTAGCGGGAGTAGCGTCCTACGAGCAGTACTTC.

The DNA of the CDR3 is TGTGCCAGCAGCTCGAGACAGGGGGCGCAGCCCCAGCATTTT. As protein: CASSSRQGAQPQHF. The rearrangement uses TRBV7-2 and TRBJ1-5, with 10 bases lining up with TRBD1. The CDR3 extends over 14 amino acids. CDR1 and CDR2 from the germline V gene are SGHTA and FQGNSA. After removal of 4 bases from V and 7 bases from J, the junction contained 4 bases not matched to a gene.

V and J are TRBV9 and TRBJ2-2; D uncertain. Germline V gene data show CDR1 as SGDLS and CDR2 as YYNGEE. Trimming took 5 bases from V and 6 from J, leaving 14 bases between them. CDR3 length: 14 amino acids. The CDR3 DNA follows: TGTGCCAGCAGTCAGGTGGCCCTTTCCGGGGAGCTGTTTTTT. Translated, it gives CASSQVALSGELFF.

The chain employs TRBV27 and TRBJ1-2, with 8 bases matching TRBD1. CDR1 MNHEY and CDR2 SMNVEV come from the germline V gene (reference sequence). The CDR3 has 17 amino acids. Losses at the gene ends were 5 bases for V and 3 bases for J; bases not matched to a gene: 14. The DNA for the CDR3 is TGTGCCAGCAGTACCAAAGCAGGGGGCGAGTTGTACTATGGCTACACCTTC. Protein sequence: CASSTKAGGELYYGYTF.

The genes are TRBV29-1 and TRBJ1-2; D perhaps matches TRBD1 (6 bases). The V end was cut by 4 bases, the J end by 3 bases, with 9 bases between. The germline V gene has CDR1 SQVTM and CDR2 ANQGSEA. The length of the CDR3 is 12 residues. The CDR3 DNA reads as TGCAGCGTTGTACACAGGGACTATGGCTACACCTTC. Encoded protein: CSVVHRDYGYTF.

The chain joins TRBV9 to TRBJ2-7; 9 bases map to TRBD2. The CDR3 is 16 residues long. V trimming: 3 bases; J trimming: 6 bases; junction bases outside the gene matches: 13. Germline lookup yields CDR1 SGDLS and CDR2 YYNGEE. CDR3 in amino acids: CASSDGREGPTVEQYF. In DNA, the CDR3 is TGTGCCAGCAGCGATGGGCGGGAGGGCCCCACCGTCGAGCAGTACTTC.

V gene TRBV5-6 combines with J gene TRBJ1-5; D is possibly TRBD1 (6 bases). CDR3 length equals 16 residues. Germline CDR1 reads SGHDT; CDR2 reads YYEEEE. The V end lost 6 bases, the J end lost 0 bases, and 16 bases lay between the germline ends. For the CDR3, the DNA is TGTGCCAGCACCATGGGGGGGCCTACTAGCAATCAGCCCCAGCATTTT. Residues: CASTMGGPTSNQPQHF.

The gene calls are TRBV29-1 and TRBJ2-7; the match to TRBD2 covers 9 bases. Germline V gene lookup returns CDR1 SQVTM and CDR2 ANQGSEA. The V segment lost 2 bases and the J segment 5 bases; nucleotides outside the gene matches: 4. This CDR3 comprises 13 residues. CDR3 loop: CSVEPREGHEQYF. The CDR3 nucleotides read TGCAGCGTTGAACCGCGGGAGGGCCACGAGCAGTACTTC.

The chain joins TRBV5-1 to TRBJ2-2; a possible D gene is TRBD2 (5 bases). CDR1 and CDR2 from the germline V gene are SGHRS and YFSETQ. The CDR3 is 14 amino acids. V gave up 3 bases and J gave up 1 base, with 7 bases separating them. The DNA of the CDR3 is TGCGCCAGCAGCTACGGACTGAACACCGGGGAGCTGTTTTTT. This codes for CASSYGLNTGELFF.

V usage is TRBV9 and J usage is TRBJ1-3; 8 bases match TRBD1. The CDR3 has 16 amino acids. CDR1 SGDLS and CDR2 YYNGEE come from the germline V gene. The trim removed 4 bases at V and 0 bases at J, leaving 6 bases unmatched. CDR3 DNA: TGTGCCAGCAGCTGGGGACAGGACAACTCTGGAAACACCATATATTTT. Its translation is CASSWGQDNSGNTIYF.

V and J are TRBV5-1 and TRBJ2-1; weak D call: TRBD2 (5 bases). Germline V gene sequence: CDR1 SGHRS, CDR2 YFSETQ. The germline V and J ends were trimmed by 3 bases and 6 bases, with 7 bases remaining between them. The CDR3 loop spans 12 amino acids. CDR3 DNA sequence: TGCGCCAGCAGCTCGGAGGTCAATGAGCAGTTCTTC. This encodes CASSSEVNEQFF.

The rearrangement uses TRBV10-1 and TRBJ2-7, with D perhaps TRBD2 (5 bases). V lost 2 bases and J lost 6, with 11 bases in between. Germline V gives CDR1 WNHNN, CDR2 SYGVQD (reference sequence). The CDR3 covers 13 residues. The CDR3 here is CASSESGLGEQYF. The CDR3 DNA reads TGCGCCAGCAGTGAGAGCGGCCTAGGCGAGCAGTACTTC.

The rearrangement uses TRBV9 and TRBJ2-1; 8 bases match TRBD1. In germline, CDR1 is SGDLS, CDR2 YYNGEE. The trim removed 0 bases at V and 8 bases at J, leaving 4 bases unmatched. This CDR3 has 14 residues. The CDR3 region has the DNA TGTGCCAGCAGCGTAGGGGACAGGCCCGATGAGCAGTTCTTC. Protein sequence: CASSVGDRPDEQFF.

The chain couples TRBV19 to TRBJ2-7; 7 bases are a match to TRBD1. The CDR3 runs 15 residues. Germline V lookup: CDR1 LNHDA, CDR2 SQIVND (reference sequence). The junction had 5 bases not matched to a gene; V was cut back by 3 bases and J by 0 bases. CDR3 residues: CASSMRRDSSYEQYF. The CDR3 region has the DNA TGTGCCAGTAGTATGCGTCGGGACAGCTCCTACGAGCAGTACTTC.

The chain carries TRBV5-1 and TRBJ1-2; TRBD1 matches at 8 bases. The V gene end was trimmed by 1 base and the J gene end by 4 bases; junction bases not matched to a gene: 3. The CDR3 sequence is 14 residues long. The germline V gene encodes CDR1 SGHRS and CDR2 YFSETQ. This CDR3 reads CASSLPDRGYGYTF. The CDR3 DNA reads TGCGCCAGCAGCTTGCCCGACAGGGGCTATGGCTACACCTTC. Filled out from reference TRBV5-1 and TRBJ1-2, the complete variable domain reads KAGVTQTPRYLIKTRGQQVTLSCSPISGHRSVSWYQQTPGQGLQFLFEYFSETQRNKGNFPGRFSGRQFSNSRSEMNVSTLELGDSALYLCASSLPDRGYGYTFGSGTRLTVV.

The chain links TRBV9 to TRBJ2-2; D not resolved. Trimming pared 0 bases from V and 4 bases from J, leaving 13 bases between. The CDR3 covers 16 residues. In germline, CDR1 is SGDLS, CDR2 YYNGEE. CDR3 sequence (DNA): TGTGCCAGCAGCGTAGGCGGTGCGCGAGGCACCGGGGAGCTGTTTTTT. Amino acids: CASSVGGARGTGELFF.

Only a few counts were recorded for this clone. The chain employs TRBV15 and TRBJ2-1, with TRBD2 matching 9 bases. The length of the CDR3 is 15 residues. Germline V gene sequence: CDR1 LNHNV, CDR2 YYDKDF (reference sequence). V lost 4 bases, J lost 1 base, and 2 bases stayed unmatched. CDR3 residues: CATSISGSSYNEQFF. DNA of the CDR3: TGTGCCACCAGCATTAGCGGGAGTTCCTACAATGAGCAGTTCTTC.

CDR3 nucleotide sequence: TGTGCCATCGTAGGAGATACAGGGTCTGGCTCTGGAAACACCATATATTTT. Its protein product is CAIVGDTGSGSGNTIYF. The genes are TRBV10-3 and TRBJ1-3, with D tentatively TRBD1 (6 bases). Trimming took off 8 bases at V and 0 bases at J, with 20 bases between the two ends. CDR3 length: 17 residues. Germline V CDR1 and CDR2: ENHRY, SYGVKD.

There are a few counts of this clone. The V call is TRBV30, the J call TRBJ1-5, with 11 bases aligning to TRBD1. The CDR3 is 14 residues long. The germline V gene has CDR1 GTSNPN and CDR2 SVGIG (reference sequence). V lost 0 bases to trimming and J lost 9 bases; unmatched junction nucleotides: 4. CDR3 protein: CAWSVGQGVLPQHF. CDR3 nucleotide sequence: TGTGCCTGGAGTGTGGGACAGGGGGTCCTGCCCCAGCATTTT.

J is TRBJ2-5 and V is TRBV7-6; 10 bases fit TRBD2. This CDR3 has 15 amino acids. V gave up 1 base and J gave up 5 bases; unmatched junction bases: 4. Germline loops: CDR1 SGHVS, CDR2 FNYEAQ. The CDR3 nucleotides are TGTGCCAGCAGCTTAGGTAGCGGGGGGATGGAGACCCAGTACTTC. Amino acid sequence: CASSLGSGGMETQYF.

The rearrangement uses TRBV27 and TRBJ1-2, with D tentatively TRBD1 (6 bases). The V end lost 0 bases, the J end lost 4 bases, and 6 bases lay between the germline ends. This CDR3 spans 13 amino acids. The germline gives CDR1 MNHEY, CDR2 SMNVEV (reference sequence). CDR3 nucleotides: TGTGCCAGCAGTTTATCGGGGGCCTATGGCTACACCTTC. It translates to CASSLSGAYGYTF.

A note on this clone: Relative to the germline gene, one junction end is altered; a read error may explain this. The V and J genes are TRBV9 and TRBJ2-3; 8 bases are a match to TRBD1. The CDR3 consists of 15 residues. Germline CDR1 SGDLS, CDR2 YYNGEE. CDR3 bases: TGTTCCAGCAGCGCGGGACAGGCTAGCACAGATACGCAGTATTTT. Translated: CSSSAGQASTDTQYF.

Regarding this clone: One end of the junction does not line up with germline, which may come from a read error. V usage is TRBV29-1 and J usage is TRBJ2-3; TRBD2 is a possible D gene (5 bases). In germline, CDR1 is SQVTM, CDR2 ANQGSEA. The CDR3 contains 15 residues. CDR3 loop: CRVPGSQVSTDTQYF. As DNA, the CDR3 is TGCCGCGTTCCGGGGAGCCAGGTTAGCACAGATACGCAGTATTTT.

This chain connects TRBV6-1 to TRBJ2-7; TRBD2 agrees at 9 bases. CDR1 and CDR2 from the germline V gene are MNHNS and SASEGT. The CDR3 extends over 15 amino acids. The J segment lost 0 bases and the V segment lost 5 bases, leaving 5 bases of the junction unmatched. This CDR3 reads CASSLTSGSSYEQYF. The CDR3 DNA follows: TGTGCCAGCAGTCTGACTAGCGGTAGCTCCTACGAGCAGTACTTC.

The genes are TRBV5-1 and TRBJ1-2; D is perhaps TRBD1 (6 bases). The CDR3 is 15 residues long. Trimming pared 0 bases from V and 3 bases from J, leaving 12 bases between. CDR1 is SGHRS and CDR2 is YFSETQ in the germline V gene. Written as DNA, the CDR3 is TGCGCCAGCAGCTTGGCCTTTTCAGGGGACTATGGCTACACCTTC. Translation: CASSLAFSGDYGYTF.

V gene TRBV5-1 combines with J gene TRBJ1-3, with D possibly matching TRBD1 (6 bases). This CDR3 has 15 residues. The germline V gene encodes CDR1 SGHRS and CDR2 YFSETQ. Trimming stripped 0 bases from V and 1 base from J, with 8 bases between. CDR3 DNA sequence: TGCGCCAGCAGCTTGGCACAGGGATCTGGAAACACCATATATTTT. This translates into CASSLAQGSGNTIYF.